A single sample is the source of the 10 T cell receptor beta chains below, sequenced in a study of vaccination and CD4 T cells after COVID-19. Sequenced with the Oncomine TCR Beta short-read assay was DNA taken from cultured CD4+ T cells. TCRdb processed the PCR reads anew with MiXCR; each CDR3 protein has one entry. Found here are about 3,500 distinct CDR3 sequences, about 20% of them singletons; the top ten hold approximately 27%. Noted treatment: approximately 10-day PBMC culture with coronavirus spike peptide pools or control peptides (ViraFEST assay). These TCRs' antigens remain unknown. Sequencing was performed on CD4+ T cells from blood, cultured in vitro. Receptors originate from a human donor who had recovered from COVID-19.

In its sample, this clonotype ranks as medium-sized (0.01 to 0.1%). The chain carries TRBV20-1 and TRBJ2-3, with 13 nucleotides matching TRBD2. V lost 2 bases, J lost 1 base, and 9 bases stayed unmatched. Germline V gene lookup returns CDR1 DFQATT and CDR2 SNEGSKA (reference sequence). The CDR3 totals 18 residues. The CDR3 nucleotides are TGCAGTGCTAGACCCGGACTAGCGGGGGCCCTCGGCACAGATACGCAGTATTTT. Translating it yields CSARPGLAGALGTDTQYF.

The CDR3 sequence: CASSVGMGAGELFF. As DNA, the CDR3 is TGTGCCAGCAGTGTGGGCATGGGGGCCGGGGAGCTGTTTTTT. This chain connects TRBV6-1 to TRBJ2-2, with D perhaps assigned TRBD1 or TRBD2 (5 bases each). The V end lost 4 bases, the J end lost 6 bases, and 12 bases lay between the germline ends. Per the germline V gene, CDR1 is MNHNS and CDR2 is SASEGT. This CDR3 is 14 amino acids long.

The chain carries TRBV30 and TRBJ2-1, with D maybe TRBD2 (7 bases). The CDR3 consists of 16 residues. Trimming left V 2 bases short and J 9 bases short, with 23 bases between. The V gene's germline CDR1 is GTSNPN and CDR2 SVGIG (reference sequence). CDR3 nucleotide sequence: TGTGCCTGGAGTCATCGTTCGGGGGGCATGCATGGTGAGCAGTTCTTC. Encoded protein: CAWSHRSGGMHGEQFF. The whole variable domain, filled in from reference TRBV30 and TRBJ2-1, reads SQTIHQWPATLVQPVGSPLSLECTVEGTSNPNLYWYRQAAGRGLQLLFYSVGIGQISSEVPQNLSASRPQDRQFILSSKKLLLSDSGFYLCAWSHRSGGMHGEQFFGPGTRLTVL.

The rearrangement links TRBV7-3 to TRBJ2-1; 8 bases map to TRBD2. This CDR3 comprises 15 residues. The J segment lost 10 bases and the V segment lost 1 base, leaving 9 bases of the junction unmatched. Germline loops: CDR1 SGHTA, CDR2 FQGTGA. The CDR3 DNA is TGTGCCAGCAGCTTAAGACCACTAGCGGTCGTGGAGCAGTTCTTC. Its translation: CASSLRPLAVVEQFF.

This clonotype appeared a single time. V and J are TRBV18 and TRBJ1-5; D may be TRBD1 (5 bases). Germline V gives CDR1 KGHSH, CDR2 LQKENI. Deletions cut 5 bases from V and 6 bases from J, with 14 bases between. This CDR3 is 14 amino acids long. The CDR3 loop reads CASSSQGVSQPQHF. The CDR3 DNA sequence: TGTGCCAGCTCATCGCAGGGCGTAAGTCAGCCCCAGCATTTT.

The chain is built from TRBV3-1 and TRBJ1-1; 7 bases agree with TRBD1. V shed 4 bases and J 1 base; nucleotides not matched to a gene: 3. There are 14 residues in the CDR3. Germline CDR1 is LGHDT and CDR2 is YNNKEL (reference sequence). CDR3 protein: CASSPTGRNTEAFF. CDR3 coding DNA: TGTGCCAGCAGCCCGACAGGGAGGAACACTGAAGCTTTCTTT.

This chain joins TRBV5-1 and TRBJ2-5; TRBD2 matches 10 bases. The germline CDR1 and CDR2 sequences are SGHRS and YFSETQ. The V segment lost 1 base and the J segment 6 bases; nucleotides outside the gene matches: 6. The CDR3 runs 15 residues. The CDR3 region is CASSLLLAGGQTQYF. Written as DNA, the CDR3 is TGCGCCAGCAGCTTGTTGTTAGCGGGGGGTCAGACCCAGTACTTC.

There are a few counts of this clonotype. The chain combines TRBV20-1 with TRBJ2-1; TRBD2 matches at 14 bases. With 5 bases clipped from V and 13 bases from J, the junction kept 7 bases outside the gene matches. Germline CDR1 DFQATT, CDR2 SNEGSKA (reference sequence). The length of the CDR3 is 13 residues. The CDR3 nucleotides are TGCAGTGCTTCTAGGACTAGCGGGGGGTTACAGTTCTTC. It translates to CSASRTSGGLQFF.

In its sample, this clonotype is medium-sized (0.01 to 0.1%). This sequence joins TRBV20-1 and TRBJ2-7; tentatively, D is TRBD1 (5 bases). Deletions cut 6 bases from V and 2 bases from J, with 11 bases between. The CDR3 is made up of 12 amino acids. Germline CDR1 is DFQATT and CDR2 is SNEGSKA (reference sequence). The CDR3: CSAKMGPYEQYF. The CDR3 DNA reads TGCAGTGCCAAAATGGGGCCCTACGAGCAGTACTTC.

The chain is built from TRBV3-1 and TRBJ2-1; D call uncertain. Looked up from germline, CDR1 is LGHDT and CDR2 is YNNKEL (reference sequence). This CDR3 has 14 residues. Trimming shortened V by 3 bases and J by 3 bases, and 9 bases separated the two germline ends. This CDR3 is CASSQSEHYNEQFF. The CDR3 region has the DNA TGTGCCAGCAGCCAGAGCGAACACTACAATGAGCAGTTCTTC.